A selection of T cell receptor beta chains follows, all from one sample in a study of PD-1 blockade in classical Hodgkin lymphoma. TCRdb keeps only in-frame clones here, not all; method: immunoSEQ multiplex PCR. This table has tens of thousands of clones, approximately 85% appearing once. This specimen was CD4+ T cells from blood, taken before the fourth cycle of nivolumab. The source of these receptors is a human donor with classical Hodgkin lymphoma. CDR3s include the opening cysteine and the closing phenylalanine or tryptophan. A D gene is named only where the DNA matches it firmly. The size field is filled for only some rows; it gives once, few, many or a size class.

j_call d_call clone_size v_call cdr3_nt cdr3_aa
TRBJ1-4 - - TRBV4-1 TGCGCCAGCAGCCCCCTCGGTGGGGGTCTCATTTTT CASSPLGGGLIF
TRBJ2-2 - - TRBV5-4 TGTGCCAGCAGCTTGGCGAGTAGCTTCGCCGGGGAGCTGTTTTTT CASSLASSFAGELFF
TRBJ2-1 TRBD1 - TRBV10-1 TGCGCCAGCAGGGCCACAGGGGGGAGTGAGCAGTTCTTC CASRATGGSEQFF
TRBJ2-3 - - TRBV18 TGTGCCAGCTCATCGACGACAGGGACTAGATCCACAGATACGCAGTATTTT CASSSTTGTRSTDTQYF
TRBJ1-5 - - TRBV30 TGTGCCTGGAGTGACAGCCGGTGGAGTCAGCCCCAGCATTTT CAWSDSRWSQPQHF
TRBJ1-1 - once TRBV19 TGTGCCAGTACCAACCAGCGGGGGATCGCTGAAGCTTTCTTT CASTNQRGIAEAFF
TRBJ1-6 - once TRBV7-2 TGTGCCAGCAGCTTATCACCCGGGGGGCCGAATTCACCCCTCCACTTT CASSLSPGGPNSPLHF
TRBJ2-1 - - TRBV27 TGTGCCAGCAGTGGGGCGGGGACAGCCTACAATGAGCAGTTCTTC CASSGAGTAYNEQFF
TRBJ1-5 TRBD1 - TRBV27 TGTGCCAGCAGTCCCCACAGGGGTGGAGGCAATCAGCCCCAGCATTTT CASSPHRGGGNQPQHF
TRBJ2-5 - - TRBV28 TGTGCCAGCAGCCACCAGCCTAGGTACCAGTACTTC CASSHQPRYQYF
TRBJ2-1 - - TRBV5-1 TGCGCCAGCAGCTTGAGTATCTTCGAATTTGCGTTCTTC CASSLSIFEFAFF
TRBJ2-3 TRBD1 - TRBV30 TGTGCCTGGGGGACAGGGACAGATACGCAGTATTTT CAWGTGTDTQYF
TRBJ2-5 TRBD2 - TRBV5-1 TGCGCCAGCAGCTCACTAGCGGGGGGCCAAGAGACCCAGTACTTC CASSSLAGGQETQYF
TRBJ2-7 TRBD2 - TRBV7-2 TGTGCCAGCAGCTTGGGACTAGCGGGCCGGTGGACCTACGAGCAGTACTTC CASSLGLAGRWTYEQYF
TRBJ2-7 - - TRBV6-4 TGTGCCAGCAGTAGGGAGGGGACAGCCGCCTACGAGCAGTACTTC CASSREGTAAYEQYF
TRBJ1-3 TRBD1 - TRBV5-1 TGCGCCAGCAGCTTTGGGACAGGGGGATCAATGAGCTCTGGAAACACCATATATTTT CASSFGTGGSMSSGNTIYF
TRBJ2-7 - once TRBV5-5 TGTGCCAGCAGCTTGGCCGTTGGGTCCTACGAGCAGTACTTC CASSLAVGSYEQYF
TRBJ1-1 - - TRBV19 TGTGCCAGTAGTATACAGGGACACACTGAAGCTTTCTTT CASSIQGHTEAFF